The clone carrying this TCR beta chain showed up just once. Several immunoSEQ plates held equal portions of the genomic DNA taken from each subset. Sequencing was performed with immunoSEQ multiplex PCR; in TCRdb, only in-frame clones are kept and a portion is missing. The table has hundreds of thousands of clones, roughly 77% seen once; the top ten hold about 12%. V lost 2 bases to trimming and J lost 5 bases; unmatched junction nucleotides: 8. The CDR3 extends over 16 amino acids. CDR1 is MDHEN, CDR2 SYDVKM, per germline. The data belong to a study of shared clonotypes between healthy human individuals.

The genes are TRBV28 and TRBJ2-3; 9 positions match TRBD2. Sequencing input: PBMCs. The clonotype originates from a woman aged 40 to 49 in good health. Some clones in this sample may be carry-over from other donors' samples. CDR3 DNA sequence: TGTGCCAGCAGTTTACGGAGCGGGAGGTGGGGAGATACGCAGTATTTT. Translating gives CASSLRSGRWGDTQYF.